This entry lists 27 T cell receptor beta chains sequenced from one sample in a study of T-cell memory formation after mild COVID-19. TCRdb processed the 5' RACE reads anew with MiXCR; each CDR3 protein has one entry. The table includes about 360,000 distinct CDR3 sequences, 10% to 15% detected once. The specimen sequenced was PBMCs or a T cell subset sorted from them (not recorded which). These receptors all come from a man between 18 and 35 years old who had mild COVID-19 (a few samples of this study predate the infection). Cell type and time point are not known.

This clonotype was seen a few times. V is TRBV6-2 or TRBV6-3 and J is TRBJ2-5; 9 positions match TRBD2. The CDR3 spans 16 residues. Losses at the gene ends were 1 base for V and 3 bases for J; bases not matched to a gene: 6. CDR1 and CDR2 from the germline V gene are MNHEY and SVGEGT. The CDR3 loop is CASSYLASSGKETQYF. CDR3 DNA: TGTGCCAGCAGTTACTTGGCGTCTAGCGGGAAAGAGACCCAGTACTTC.

This clonotype was counted only a few times. The chain is built from TRBV5-5 and TRBJ1-6, with TRBD1 as a possible D gene (6 bases). Germline CDR1 and CDR2: SGHKS and YYEKEE (reference sequence). The CDR3 is 13 residues long. Between the trimmed V and J ends, which lost 2 bases and 8 bases, there was a span of 8 bases. The CDR3 protein is CASSLGQYSPLHF. In nucleotides, the CDR3 is TGTGCCAGCAGCTTAGGACAGTATTCACCCCTCCACTTT.

The V call is TRBV29-1, the J call TRBJ2-5, with 11 bases identical to TRBD2. The CDR3 extends over 14 amino acids. CDR1 and CDR2 from the germline V gene are SQVTM and ANQGSEA. With 7 bases clipped from V and 4 bases from J, the junction kept 8 bases outside the gene matches. The CDR3: CSGILAGGGETQYF. Written as DNA, the CDR3 is TGCAGCGGTATCCTAGCGGGGGGCGGAGAGACCCAGTACTTC.

This clonotype was picked up a small number of times. This CDR3 reads CASSLGQATEAFF. For the CDR3, the DNA is TGTGCCAGCAGCTTGGGACAGGCCACTGAAGCTTTCTTT. This chain connects TRBV7-2 to TRBJ1-1; TRBD1 matches at 8 bases. The CDR3 is 13 residues long. With V trimmed by 3 bases and J by 4 bases, 1 base remained unmatched. Germline CDR1 and CDR2: SGHTA and FQGNSA.

This clonotype was detected only a few times. The CDR3 region is CASSLRTAYSNQPQHF. CDR3 DNA sequence: TGTGCCAGCAGCTTACGGACAGCCTATAGCAATCAGCCCCAGCATTTT. This chain links TRBV7-8 with TRBJ1-5, with D possibly matching TRBD1 (6 bases). Germline-derived CDR1 and CDR2 are SGHVS and FQNEAQ. There are 16 residues in the CDR3. V was pared by 2 bases and J by 0 bases, with 11 bases between.

This clonotype was counted a few times. The chain is built from TRBV4-3 and TRBJ2-7; 8 bases align to TRBD1. With V trimmed by 0 bases and J by 6 bases, 7 bases remained unmatched. Germline V lookup: CDR1 LGHNA, CDR2 YSLEER. CDR3 length: 15 residues. CDR3 sequence reads: CASSQDRDRRLEQYF. The CDR3 DNA reads as TGCGCCAGCAGCCAAGATAGGGACAGGCGCCTCGAGCAGTACTTC.

This clonotype was observed a single time. The V and J genes are TRBV20-1 and TRBJ1-6; 7 nucleotides match TRBD1. Trimming cost V 5 bases and J 10 bases; bases outside gene matches: 5. Germline V lookup: CDR1 DFQATT, CDR2 SNEGSKA (reference sequence). This CDR3 has 12 residues. CDR3 nucleotides: TGCAGTGCTTGGACAGGAGGGTCACCCCTCCACTTT. This codes for CSAWTGGSPLHF.

This clonotype was found many times. J is TRBJ2-1 and V is TRBV5-4; no reliable D call. Germline lookup yields CDR1 SGHNT and CDR2 YYREEE (reference sequence). The CDR3 length is 11 residues. The V end lost 5 bases, the J end lost 9 bases, and 9 bases lay between the germline ends. This chain's CDR3 is CASRSPSEQFF. The CDR3 DNA is TGTGCCAGCAGGAGCCCAAGTGAGCAGTTCTTC.

This clonotype has more than one count but fewer than ten. V gene TRBV6-1 combines with J gene TRBJ2-7; D unclear. Trimming took off 6 bases at V and 3 bases at J, with 9 bases between the two ends. The CDR3 covers 12 residues. The germline V gene encodes CDR1 MNHNS and CDR2 SASEGT. The CDR3 spells CASSGESYEQYF. The CDR3 DNA follows: TGTGCCAGCAGCGGAGAGAGCTACGAGCAGTACTTC.

Many counts were recorded for this clonotype. The rearrangement links TRBV5-1 to TRBJ2-1; D is possibly TRBD2 (5 bases). CDR3 size: 12 residues. CDR1 is SGHRS and CDR2 is YFSETQ in the germline V gene. The V and J ends lost 4 bases and 3 bases respectively, with 5 bases between them. Here the CDR3 reads CASSGGYNEQFF. DNA for the CDR3: TGCGCCAGCAGCGGAGGCTACAATGAGCAGTTCTTC.

This clonotype was counted once. The rearrangement joins TRBV2 to TRBJ2-7; D remains unclear. The CDR3 sequence is 15 residues long. V gave up 5 bases and J gave up 1 base, with 15 bases separating them. Germline CDR1 is SNHLY and CDR2 is FYNNEI. The CDR3 coding sequence is TGTGCCAGCAGTTATGACACGGAATGGTCCTACGAGCAGTACGTC. Its translation: CASSYDTEWSYEQYV.

This clonotype was seen ten or more times. This sequence joins TRBV5-1 and TRBJ2-3; 9 positions agree with TRBD2. V gave up 4 bases and J gave up 6 bases; unmatched junction bases: 12. CDR1 is SGHRS, CDR2 YFSETQ, per germline. The CDR3 is 16 residues long. CDR3 in DNA: TGCGCCAGCAGCGCGCAGGCTAGCGGGGCCCGGGATACGCAGTATTTT. It specifies CASSAQASGARDTQYF.

This clonotype was detected a few times. This chain uses TRBV28 with TRBJ1-2; weak D call: TRBD1 (5 bases). From germline, CDR1 is MDHEN and CDR2 SYDVKM. The CDR3 runs to 14 residues. Trimming took 4 bases from V and 4 from J, leaving 13 bases between them. This chain's CDR3 is CASSYGTGGYGYTF. The CDR3 nucleotides are TGTGCCAGCAGTTACGGGACCGGCGGCTATGGCTACACCTTC.

A note on this clonotype: One end of the junction is discordant with germline, which a read error may explain. The V call is TRBV7-9, the J call TRBJ1-2; a possible D gene is TRBD1 (6 bases). The CDR3 extends over 12 amino acids. Germline values: CDR1 SEHNR, CDR2 FQNEAQ (reference sequence). CDR3 sequence (DNA): TGTGCCAGCAGCTTTTTGGACCGGGACATTGACTTC. This codes for CASSFLDRDIDF.

The rearrangement uses TRBV18 and TRBJ2-7; D remains unclear. There are 12 residues in the CDR3. Germline loops: CDR1 KGHSH, CDR2 LQKENI. V lost 8 bases and J lost 0, with 8 bases in between. The CDR3: CASPMVSYEQYF. CDR3 nucleotides: TGTGCCAGCCCAATGGTCTCCTACGAGCAGTACTTC.

V and J are TRBV9 and TRBJ1-3; TRBD1 matches 7 bases. CDR1 and CDR2 (germline): SGDLS, YYNGEE. With V trimmed by 4 bases and J by 2 bases, 9 bases remained unmatched. CDR3 length equals 16 residues. DNA for the CDR3: TGTGCCAGCAGCACCCGACAGGGTAACGCTGGAAACACCATATATTTT. Residues: CASSTRQGNAGNTIYF.

This clonotype was observed a few times. The chain is built from TRBV7-2 and TRBJ2-1; 8 nucleotides match TRBD1. The V and J ends lost 5 bases and 0 bases, in that order; junction bases with no gene match: 9. CDR1 is SGHTA and CDR2 is FQGNSA in the germline V gene. The CDR3 consists of 17 residues. The CDR3 region is CASSRQTGALSYNEQFF. The CDR3 DNA sequence: TGTGCCAGCAGCCGCCAGACAGGGGCCCTCTCCTACAATGAGCAGTTCTTC.

This clonotype was seen a handful of times. The genes are TRBV4-3 and TRBJ2-3; tentatively, D is TRBD2 (7 bases). Between the trimmed V and J ends, which lost 1 base and 2 bases, there was a span of 19 bases. The germline gives CDR1 LGHNA, CDR2 YSLEER. There are 18 residues in the CDR3. The CDR3 spells CASSQAPGGRGNTDTQYF. DNA for the CDR3: TGCGCCAGCAGCCAAGCCCCGGGGGGCCGGGGAAACACAGATACGCAGTATTTT.

This clonotype was picked up a small number of times. CDR3 nucleotide sequence: TGCGCCAGCAGTATCGAACAGGGTTACATTCAGTACTTC. Residues: CASSIEQGYIQYF. The rearrangement uses TRBV23-1 and TRBJ2-4; D may be TRBD1 (6 bases). TRBV23-1 is designated an ORF whose function remains uncertain. Trimming shortened V by 5 bases and J by 8 bases, and 13 bases separated the two germline ends. The CDR3 has 13 residues.

The rearrangement links TRBV5-1 to TRBJ2-5; TRBD1 agrees at 7 bases. This CDR3 region has 17 residues. The V and J ends lost 1 base and 5 bases, in that order; junction bases with no gene match: 14. CDR1 SGHRS and CDR2 YFSETQ come from the germline V gene. CDR3 protein: CASSLRGGVIPRETQYF. DNA of the CDR3: TGCGCCAGCAGCTTGCGAGGGGGCGTGATCCCCCGGGAGACCCAGTACTTC.

V is TRBV5-1 and J is TRBJ1-5; no firm D call. The CDR3 extends over 16 amino acids. Germline CDR1 reads SGHRS; CDR2 reads YFSETQ. Trimming removed 7 bases from V and 6 bases from J, with 23 bases in between. Written as DNA, the CDR3 is TGCGCCAGCCGCTGGGAGGCATCCCGCCATGGTCAGCCCCAGCATTTT. It encodes CASRWEASRHGQPQHF.

At least ten counts were recorded for this clonotype. The gene calls are TRBV5-5 and TRBJ1-1, with D hard to call. Germline CDR1 and CDR2: SGHKS and YYEKEE (reference sequence). With 4 bases removed from V and 1 base from J, the gap between germline ends came to 11 bases. This CDR3 comprises 14 residues. The CDR3 DNA sequence: TGTGCCAGCAGCCTTGGAGCAGCGAACACTGAAGCTTTCTTT. Its protein product is CASSLGAANTEAFF.

This clonotype was seen a handful of times. The chain combines TRBV20-1 with TRBJ2-3; 7 bases match TRBD2. The germline V gene encodes CDR1 DFQATT and CDR2 SNEGSKA (reference sequence). This CDR3 contains 11 residues. Trimming removed 7 bases from V and 6 bases from J; junction bases left unmatched: 4. This CDR3 is CSESGEDTQYF. As DNA, the CDR3 is TGCAGTGAGAGCGGGGAGGATACGCAGTATTTT.

The chain recombines TRBV7-9 with TRBJ2-1, with TRBD1 matching 7 bases. The germline V gene has CDR1 SEHNR and CDR2 FQNEAQ (reference sequence). The CDR3 has 19 residues. V shed 3 bases and J 0 bases; nucleotides not matched to a gene: 14. The CDR3 region has the DNA TGTGCCAGCAGCTTCTTAGCCGACCCGGACAGGAGCTCCTACAATGAGCAGTTCTTC. It is translated as CASSFLADPDRSSYNEQFF.

The genes are TRBV6-2 or TRBV6-3 and TRBJ2-3, with D possibly TRBD2 on 5 matching bases. The CDR3 spans 14 residues. The V end was cut by 3 bases, the J end by 4 bases, with 11 bases between. Germline V gives CDR1 MNHEY, CDR2 SVGEGT. The CDR3 sequence: CASSYPGGPDTQYF. The CDR3 nucleotides read TGTGCCAGCAGTTATCCTGGAGGCCCAGATACGCAGTATTTT.

The chain recombines TRBV3-1 with TRBJ2-7; 9 bases map to TRBD1. V lost 4 bases, J lost 6 bases, and 10 bases stayed unmatched. The CDR3 is 15 residues long. The germline V gene encodes CDR1 LGHDT and CDR2 YNNKEL (reference sequence). DNA of the CDR3: TGTGCCAGCAGCCCCTTCGCCGGGACAGGGCGCGAGCAGTACTTC. It encodes CASSPFAGTGREQYF.

The chain uses TRBV2 and TRBJ1-5; TRBD1 agrees at 9 bases. CDR3 length equals 14 residues. With V trimmed by 4 bases and J by 6 bases, 4 bases remained unmatched. CDR1 is SNHLY, CDR2 FYNNEI, per germline. CDR3 DNA sequence: TGTGCCAGCAGTGTGGGACAGGGAGGTCAGCCCCAGCATTTT. This sequence encodes CASSVGQGGQPQHF.